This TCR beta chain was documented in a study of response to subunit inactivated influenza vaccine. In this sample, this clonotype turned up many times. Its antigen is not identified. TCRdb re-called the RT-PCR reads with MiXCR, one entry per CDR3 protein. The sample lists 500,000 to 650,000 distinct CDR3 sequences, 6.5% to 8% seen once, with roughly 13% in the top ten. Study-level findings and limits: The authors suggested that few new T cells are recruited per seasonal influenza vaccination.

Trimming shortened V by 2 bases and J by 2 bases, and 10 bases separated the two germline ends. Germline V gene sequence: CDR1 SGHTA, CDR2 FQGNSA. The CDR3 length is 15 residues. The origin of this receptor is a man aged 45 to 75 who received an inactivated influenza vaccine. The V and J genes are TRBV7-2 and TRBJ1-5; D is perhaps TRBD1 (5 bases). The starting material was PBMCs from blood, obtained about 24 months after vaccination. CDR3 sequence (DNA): TGTGCCAGCAGCTTAATGGGGCTTGGCAATCAGCCCCAGCATTTT. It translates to CASSLMGLGNQPQHF.